This T cell receptor (beta chain) is from a study of Ad26.COV2.S vaccination and SARS-CoV-2 variants. Treatment indicated: 19 received Ad26.COV2.S at low or high dose, single or two shots; five or six received placebo; per-sample allocation not given. Sample collection was performed on day 63 after the first vaccine or placebo injection. The shot given was an Ad26 vector that makes Wuhan-strain SARS-CoV-2 spike. On this clone: Its antigen is unknown.

CDR1 and CDR2 from the germline V gene are LNHDA and SQIVND (reference sequence). The CDR3 runs 15 residues. V gave up 3 bases and J gave up 2 bases, with 14 bases separating them. The method was immunoSEQ multiplex PCR; TCRdb's version includes in-frame clones alone and lacks a portion of them. Here the sample spans about 480,000 clones, around 85% being singletons. Regarding the study as a whole: Responses of spike-specific T cells (both CD8+ and CD4+) reportedly showed substantial breadth after vaccination.

The sample in question was peripheral blood, obtained in a trial of Ad26.COV2.S vaccine versus placebo. The J gene is TRBJ2-7, the V gene TRBV19; D is perhaps TRBD2 (5 bases). The sequence derives from a person aged 18 to 65 who received the Ad26.COV2.S COVID-19 vaccine or a placebo. CDR3 sequence (DNA): TGTGCCAGTAGTATCATGTCGGGGTCAACCTACGAGCAGTACTTC. It is translated as CASSIMSGSTYEQYF.